These 3 T cell receptor beta chains came from one sample sequenced in a study of T cell responses to AZD1222 COVID-19 vaccine listed by TCRdb under 2021. The library came from the immunoSEQ multiplex PCR assay. Here the immuneACCESS table is served through TCRdb, limited to in-frame sequences with V and J called. Missing clones are a known gap in these copies; in checked studies unresolved V genes cover under half, and the rest lacks a known reason. This sample is represented by approximately 150,000 clones; 91% of them were singletons. The top ten constitute 1.5% to 2% of the sample. According to the study, the label for this sample's time point signals: about 28 days (+/-7) after the second vaccine dose. The sample in question was peripheral blood, obtained 28 days after the second AZD1222 dose. The receptors were gathered from an adult who received the AZD1222 COVID-19 vaccine.

The chain has TRBV7-9 and TRBJ2-3; 7 bases map to TRBD2. V lost 5 bases to trimming and J lost 5 bases; unmatched junction nucleotides: 19. The germline V gene has CDR1 SEHNR and CDR2 FQNEAQ (reference sequence). The CDR3 extends over 18 amino acids. In nucleotides, the CDR3 is TGTGCCAGCAGCCCTTCGGGCGGGGCGGGAGATGTCGGAGATACGCAGTATTTT. It specifies CASSPSGGAGDVGDTQYF.

The genes are TRBV7-9 and TRBJ2-2; D remains unclear. This CDR3 comprises 14 residues. V lost 2 bases to trimming and J lost 1 base, with 5 bases between them. CDR1 is SEHNR and CDR2 is FQNEAQ in the germline V gene (reference sequence). This CDR3 is CASSLSQNTGELFF. DNA for the CDR3: TGTGCCAGCAGCTTAAGCCAGAACACCGGGGAGCTGTTTTTT.

The chain is built from TRBV6-5 and TRBJ2-7, with no clear D. V lost 6 bases and J 2 bases, leaving 17 bases between the germline ends. Germline V gene lookup returns CDR1 MNHEY and CDR2 SVGAGI. This CDR3 contains 15 residues. CDR3 region: CASSRTSQGAYEQYF. The CDR3 nucleotides read TGTGCCAGCAGCCGAACTTCCCAAGGAGCCTACGAGCAGTACTTC.